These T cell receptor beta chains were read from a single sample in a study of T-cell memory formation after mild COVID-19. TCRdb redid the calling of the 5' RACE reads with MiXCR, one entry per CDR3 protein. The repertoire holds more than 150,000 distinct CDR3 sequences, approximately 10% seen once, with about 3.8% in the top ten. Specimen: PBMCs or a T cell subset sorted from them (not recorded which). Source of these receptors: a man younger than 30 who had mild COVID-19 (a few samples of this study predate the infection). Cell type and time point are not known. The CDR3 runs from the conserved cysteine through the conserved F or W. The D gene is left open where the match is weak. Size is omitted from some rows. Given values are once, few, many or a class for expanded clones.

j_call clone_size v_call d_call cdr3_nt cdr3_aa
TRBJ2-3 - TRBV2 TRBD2 TGTGCCAGCAGTGTCGGGACTACGGGTACGCAGTATTTT CASSVGTTGTQYF
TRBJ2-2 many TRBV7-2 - TGTGCCAGCAGCCCGTGGGCAGGATCCGGGGAGCTGTTTTTT CASSPWAGSGELFF
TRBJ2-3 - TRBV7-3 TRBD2 TGTGCCAGCAGCCCCGGGACTAGCAGAGACACAGATACGCAGTATTTT CASSPGTSRDTDTQYF
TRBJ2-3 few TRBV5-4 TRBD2 TGTGCCAGCAGCTTGACTAGCGGGCCCACAGATACGCAGTATTTT CASSLTSGPTDTQYF
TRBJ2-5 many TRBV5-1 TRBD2 TGCGCCAGCAGCTTAGTTGGAGCGGGGGGGCAAGAGACCCAGTACTTC CASSLVGAGGQETQYF
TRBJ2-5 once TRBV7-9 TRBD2 TGTGCCAGCAGCCTCGGAGGACTAGGCCCTGAGACCCAGTACTTC CASSLGGLGPETQYF
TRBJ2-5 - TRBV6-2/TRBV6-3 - TGTGCCAGCAGAGGATTTCAAGAGACCCAGTACTTC CASRGFQETQYF
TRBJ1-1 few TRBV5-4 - TGTGCCAGCAGCTTACATGGTCGGGGGAACACTGAAGCTTTCTTT CASSLHGRGNTEAFF
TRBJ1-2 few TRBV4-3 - TGCGCCAGCAGCCAAGCTCCGGAGAGTCGCTACACCTTC CASSQAPESRYTF
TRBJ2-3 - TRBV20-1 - TGCAGTGCAACAGTGGCGGGCGGCACAGATACGCAGTATTTT CSATVAGGTDTQYF
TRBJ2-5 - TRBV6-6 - TGTGCCAGCAGTTACTCTTGGACCGAGACCCAGTACTTC CASSYSWTETQYF
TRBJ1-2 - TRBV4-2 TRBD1 TGTGCCAGCAGCCAGGACAGGGTATACTATGGCTACACCTTC CASSQDRVYYGYTF
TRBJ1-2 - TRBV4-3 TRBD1 TGCGCCAGCAGCCCCTCTACCGGACAGGCCGGTAACTATGGCTACACCTTC CASSPSTGQAGNYGYTF
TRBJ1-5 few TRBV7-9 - TGTGCCAGCACCCTAAGCGGGGGTCCTAATCAGCCCCAGCATTTT CASTLSGGPNQPQHF
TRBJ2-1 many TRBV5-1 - TGCGCCAGCACCGGGACTTTAACGGGGGAGCAGTTCTTC CASTGTLTGEQFF
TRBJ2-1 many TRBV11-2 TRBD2 TGTGCCAGCAGCCCAAACCCTAGCGGGGGGTCCTACAATGAGCAGTTCTTC CASSPNPSGGSYNEQFF
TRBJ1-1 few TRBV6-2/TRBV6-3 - TGTGCCAGCAGTCCCCCAATGAACACTGAAGCTTTCTTT CASSPPMNTEAFF
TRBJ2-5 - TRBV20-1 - TGCAGTGCTAGGATGTCGGCACGGGAGACCCAGTACTTC CSARMSARETQYF
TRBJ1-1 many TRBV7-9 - TGTGCCAGCAGCGCCTCATCGGGGAGCACTGAAGCTTTCTTT CASSASSGSTEAFF
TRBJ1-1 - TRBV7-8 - TGTGCCAGCAGCTCGACTGAGAACACTGAAGCTTTCTTT CASSSTENTEAFF
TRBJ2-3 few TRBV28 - TGTGCCAGCCAACCCGGGCTTAGCACAGATACGCAGTATTTT CASQPGLSTDTQYF
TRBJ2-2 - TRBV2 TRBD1 TGTGCCAGCACCCGGACAGGGCGAGGCGGGGAGCTGTTTTTT CASTRTGRGGELFF
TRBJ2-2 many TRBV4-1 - TGCGCCAGCAGCCTCCTCGGCCTCGGGGAGCTGTTTTTT CASSLLGLGELFF
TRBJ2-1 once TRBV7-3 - TGTGCCAGCTGCTTCTCCGGGGGGCTCTACAATGAGCAGTTCTTC CASCFSGGLYNEQFF
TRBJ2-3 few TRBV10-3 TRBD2 TGTGCCATCTCCCCGGCGGGGGTCAGAAGCACAGATACGCAGTATTTT CAISPAGVRSTDTQYF
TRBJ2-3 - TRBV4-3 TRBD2 TGCGCCAGCAGCCAAGATACCGGGGGGGTGGTAGATACGCAGTATTTT CASSQDTGGVVDTQYF
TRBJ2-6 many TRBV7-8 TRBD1 TGTGCCAGCAGCTACAGGGGACGTGGGGCCAACGTCCTGACTTTC CASSYRGRGANVLTF
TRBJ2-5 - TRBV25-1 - TGTGCCAGCAGTGGCAGGGGACGGCAAGAGACCCAGTACTTC CASSGRGRQETQYF
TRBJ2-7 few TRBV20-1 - TGCAGTGCTACTCGGTCTTCCTACGAGCAGTACTTC CSATRSSYEQYF
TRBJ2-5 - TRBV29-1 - TGCAGCGTTGGCGGCAGCCAAGAGACCCAGTACTTC CSVGGSQETQYF
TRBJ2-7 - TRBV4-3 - TGCGCCAGCAGCCAAGTGACGGGGGCTAGCTACGAGCAGTACTTC CASSQVTGASYEQYF
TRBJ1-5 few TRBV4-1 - TGCGCCAGCAGCCACCCGGGGGGGGCCCTTAGCAATCAGCCCCAGCATTTT CASSHPGGALSNQPQHF
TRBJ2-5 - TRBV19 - TGTGCCAGTAGTATTGCGGGACAAGCACAAGAGACCCAGTACTTC CASSIAGQAQETQYF
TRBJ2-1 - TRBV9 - TGTGCCAGCAGCGTAGATAGAAACCTCAATGAGCAGTTCTTC CASSVDRNLNEQFF
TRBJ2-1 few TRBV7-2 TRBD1 TGTGCCAGCAGCTTCCCCCCCGGGACAGGGAACAATGAGCAGTTCTTC CASSFPPGTGNNEQFF
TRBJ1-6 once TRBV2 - TGTGCCAGCGTAACCCGTCCGAATTCACCCCTCCACTTT CASVTRPNSPLHF
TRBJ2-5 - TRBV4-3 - TGCGCCAGCAGCCAAGAGGGACCGACCCAGTACTTC CASSQEGPTQYF
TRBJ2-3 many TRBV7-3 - TGTGCCAGCAGCCTTCCCGGTAGCACAGATACGCAGTATTTT CASSLPGSTDTQYF
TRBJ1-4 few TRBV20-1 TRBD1 TGCAGTGCTAGAGATAGGACAGGGCCAGGTAAACTGTTTTTT CSARDRTGPGKLFF
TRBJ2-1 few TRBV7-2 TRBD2 TGTGCCAGCAGCTTACGTCGCGGGGGGGGCTCCTACAATGAGCAGTTCTTC CASSLRRGGGSYNEQFF
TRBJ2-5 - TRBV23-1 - TGCGCCAGCAGTCCTTCCGAACCGGGGGCCGAAGAGACCCAGTACTTC CASSPSEPGAEETQYF
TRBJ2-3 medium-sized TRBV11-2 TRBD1 TGTGCCAGCGCTTGGACAGGGCTTGCAGATACGCAGTATTTT CASAWTGLADTQYF
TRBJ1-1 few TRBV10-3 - TGTGCCATCAGAAGAACCGACGGATCGGAAGCTTTCTTT CAIRRTDGSEAFF
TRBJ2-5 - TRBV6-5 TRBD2 TGTGCCAGCAGTAGCGGGGTAGGGAGAACCCAGTACTTC CASSSGVGRTQYF
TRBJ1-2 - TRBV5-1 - TGCGCCAGCAGCTTTCGGTCCGAGCGTCTCTCTAACTATGGCTACACCTTC CASSFRSERLSNYGYTF
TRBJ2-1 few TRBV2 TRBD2 TGTGCCAGCAGCGCGGGACTAGCGAACTACAATGAGCAGTTCTTC CASSAGLANYNEQFF
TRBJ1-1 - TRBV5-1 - TGCGCCAGCAGCTTGGCCAGCCGGAACACTGAAGCTTTCTTT CASSLASRNTEAFF
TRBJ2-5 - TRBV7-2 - TGTGCCAGCAGAACAGCGGCGCAAGAGACCCAGTACTTC CASRTAAQETQYF
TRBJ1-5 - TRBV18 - TGTGCCAGCTCACCAGGTTACATGGGTAGCAATCAGCCCCAGCATTTT CASSPGYMGSNQPQHF
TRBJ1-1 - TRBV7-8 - TGTGCCAGCAGCCCTTACGGGGGCTACACTGAAGCTTTCTTT CASSPYGGYTEAFF
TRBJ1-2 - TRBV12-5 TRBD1 TGTGCTAGTGGTCCGATATCAGGGGGTGGCGGCTACACCTTC CASGPISGGGGYTF
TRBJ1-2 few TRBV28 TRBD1 TGTGCCAGCAGCCGGACAGGATTCTGGAGCTACACCTTC CASSRTGFWSYTF
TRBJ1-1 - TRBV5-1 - TGCGCCAGCAGCCTTTACCAGGGTGAAGCTTTCTTT CASSLYQGEAFF
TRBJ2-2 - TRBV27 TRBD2 TGTGCCAGCACCCCAGGACTAGCGGGAGGAGGCGGGGAGCTGTTTTTT CASTPGLAGGGGELFF
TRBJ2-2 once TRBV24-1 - TGTGCCACCAGTGACTGGGGGTCTAACACCGGGGAGCTGTTTTTT CATSDWGSNTGELFF
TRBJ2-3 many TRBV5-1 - TGCGCCAGCAGCTTAGGGGGGGCCCAAGATACGCAGTATTTT CASSLGGAQDTQYF
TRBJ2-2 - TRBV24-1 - TGTGCCACCAGTCCGACTACAGGCTTCACCGGGGAGCTGTTTTTT CATSPTTGFTGELFF
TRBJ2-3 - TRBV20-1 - TGCAGCGCCAGCGGATACGGAACAGATACGCAGTATTTT CSASGYGTDTQYF
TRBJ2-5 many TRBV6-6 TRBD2 TGTGCCAGCAGTTACCAAGCGGGGTTCGACGAGACCCAGTACTTC CASSYQAGFDETQYF
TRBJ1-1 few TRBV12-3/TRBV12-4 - TGTGCCAGCAGTTTATGGGGTACGGACACTGAAGCTTTCTTT CASSLWGTDTEAFF